This entry lists 29 T cell receptor beta chains sequenced from one sample in a study of blood T cells in healthy people across ages. Primers used in a second PCR of roughly 6 to 11 cycles were a sample-barcoded 5' primer and a J-beta primer mix. TCRdb re-analysed the 5' RACE reads in MiXCR, keeping a single row per CDR3 protein. The repertoire holds hundreds of thousands of distinct CDR3 sequences, with about 52% as singletons. The sequenced sample was blood. These receptors were obtained from an older woman in good health.

The chain links TRBV6-6 to TRBJ2-7; TRBD2 is a possible D gene (5 bases). The CDR3 is 14 residues long. V was shortened by 5 bases and J by 5 bases, with 16 bases between the two germline ends. CDR1 and CDR2 from the germline V gene are MNHNY and SVGAGI (reference sequence). DNA of the CDR3: TGTGCCAGCAGTCAGTCAGGACGTAGCGACGAGCAGTACTTC. It is translated as CASSQSGRSDEQYF.

The chain carries TRBV20-1 and TRBJ2-1, with D possibly matching TRBD1 (7 bases). V was trimmed by 3 bases and J by 4 bases, leaving 16 bases between them. This CDR3 has 15 residues. The germline V gene encodes CDR1 DFQATT and CDR2 SNEGSKA (reference sequence). The CDR3 bases are TGCAGTGCTAGTAGGGGGCTAGCGCTTTACAATGAGCAGTTCTTC. Translated: CSASRGLALYNEQFF.

The chain joins TRBV29-1 to TRBJ2-7; D tentatively fits TRBD1 or TRBD2 (6 bases each). Germline assignment: CDR1 SQVTM and CDR2 ANQGSEA. The CDR3 runs 13 residues. The V and J ends lost 5 bases and 7 bases respectively, with 18 bases between them. CDR3 bases: TGCAGCGTTACAGGGACTCTTGGAGGGGAGCAGTACTTC. It specifies CSVTGTLGGEQYF.

A few counts support this clonotype. The rearrangement links TRBV10-3 to TRBJ2-4; 8 bases fit TRBD2. The J call is doubtful: the DNA matches TRBJ2-5 better. Germline CDR1 ENHRY, CDR2 SYGVKD. This CDR3 is built from 12 residues. In nucleotides, the CDR3 is TGTGCCATCAAGGATAGCGGGAAGACCCAGTACTTC. Translated: CAIKDSGKTQYF.

V is TRBV4-2 and J is TRBJ2-3, with D unresolved. CDR3 length equals 17 residues. Germline CDR1 LGHNA, CDR2 YNFKEQ. Trimming removed 0 bases from V and 2 bases from J, with 15 bases in between. The CDR3 here is CASSQDPSTLATDTQYF. CDR3 in DNA: TGTGCCAGCAGCCAAGACCCCTCAACACTGGCCACAGATACGCAGTATTTT.

The chain carries TRBV7-2 and TRBJ2-3; D ambiguous. CDR1 and CDR2 (germline): SGHTA, FQGNSA. The V end lost 0 bases, the J end lost 5 bases, and 9 bases lay between the germline ends. The CDR3 is made up of 14 amino acids. Here the CDR3 reads CASSLAWARDTQYF. The CDR3 region has the DNA TGTGCCAGCAGCTTAGCATGGGCCAGAGATACGCAGTATTTT.

This clonotype has at least ten counts. The rearrangement joins TRBV7-2 to TRBJ2-7; D unresolved. Looked up from germline, CDR1 is SGHTA and CDR2 is FQGNSA. With 1 base removed from V and 0 bases from J, the gap between germline ends came to 7 bases. The CDR3 sequence is 14 residues long. CDR3 DNA: TGTGCCAGCAGCTTAGGGGGAACCTCCTACGAGCAGTACTTC. Amino acids: CASSLGGTSYEQYF.

This clonotype was counted many times. This rearrangement joins TRBV7-8 to TRBJ2-6; D may be TRBD1 (6 bases). Germline CDR1 SGHVS, CDR2 FQNEAQ. V lost 7 bases and J 3 bases, leaving 16 bases between the germline ends. CDR3 length: 16 amino acids. The CDR3, as DNA: TGTGCCAGCACCCCCCGGAACAGGGATGGGGCCAACGTCCTGACTTTC. As protein: CASTPRNRDGANVLTF. Drawing the rest from reference TRBV7-8 and TRBJ2-6, the complete variable domain is GAGVSQSPRYKVAKRGQDVALRCDPISGHVSLFWYQQALGQGPEFLTYFQNEAQLDKSGLPSDRFFAERPEGSVSTLKIQRTQQEDSAVYLCASTPRNRDGANVLTFGAGSRLTVL.

CDR3 sequence: CASSQDRDREYGGYTF. The CDR3 DNA is TGCGCCAGCAGCCAAGACCGGGACAGGGAATACGGTGGCTACACCTTC. The chain couples TRBV4-3 to TRBJ1-2; TRBD1 aligns across 9 bases. V lost 0 bases to trimming and J lost 7 bases; unmatched junction nucleotides: 9. The length of the CDR3 is 16 residues. The germline V gene encodes CDR1 LGHNA and CDR2 YSLEER.

This clonotype has just one count. The chain links TRBV5-5 to TRBJ1-2, with D possibly being TRBD1 (5 bases). This CDR3 comprises 15 residues. From germline, CDR1 is SGHKS and CDR2 YYEKEE (reference sequence). The ends were cut back, 3 bases at V and 3 bases at J, with 15 bases in the middle. CDR3 DNA sequence: TGTGCCAGCAGCTGGGATGGGGCGGTAGACTATGGCTACACCTTC. Translating gives CASSWDGAVDYGYTF.

This clonotype was seen ten or more times. The chain uses TRBV2 and TRBJ2-5; D unresolved. The CDR3 spans 11 residues. Trimming stripped 6 bases from V and 3 bases from J, with 5 bases between. CDR1 SNHLY and CDR2 FYNNEI come from the germline V gene. Here the CDR3 reads CASSVEETQYF. DNA for the CDR3: TGTGCCAGCAGCGTAGAAGAGACCCAGTACTTC.

The J gene is TRBJ2-7, the V gene TRBV28, with D uncertain. The germline V and J ends were trimmed by 5 bases and 3 bases, with 11 bases remaining between them. This CDR3 contains 13 residues. In germline, CDR1 is MDHEN, CDR2 SYDVKM. The CDR3 coding sequence is TGTGCCAGCAGTCCCCGGGCAGTCTACGAGCAGTACTTC. Protein: CASSPRAVYEQYF.

V and J are TRBV5-1 and TRBJ2-1; 10 positions match TRBD2. Germline CDR1 is SGHRS and CDR2 is YFSETQ. J gave up 6 bases and V 1 base, and 1 base lay outside the gene matches. The CDR3 has 14 amino acids. The CDR3: CASSLTSGINEQFF. For the CDR3, the DNA is TGCGCCAGCAGCTTGACTAGCGGGATCAATGAGCAGTTCTTC.

This rearrangement joins TRBV2 to TRBJ2-3; TRBD2 agrees at 10 bases. V was clipped by 6 bases and J by 1 base; unmatched bases: 22. The CDR3 has 21 residues. Germline V gene sequence: CDR1 SNHLY, CDR2 FYNNEI. CDR3 DNA sequence: TGTGCCAGCAGCCGAAGCGGGTGGTTGGCTAGCGGGAGTGTCGGCACAGATACGCAGTATTTT. It is translated as CASSRSGWLASGSVGTDTQYF.

The chain has TRBV7-3 and TRBJ2-3; D is unresolved. Germline assignment: CDR1 SGHTA and CDR2 FQGTGA. The germline V and J ends were trimmed by 1 base and 3 bases, with 11 bases remaining between them. The CDR3 contains 15 residues. CDR3 coding DNA: TGTGCCAGCAGCTTAAGGGGATATGGGACAGATACGCAGTATTTT. Encoded protein: CASSLRGYGTDTQYF. Drawing the rest from reference TRBV7-3 and TRBJ2-3, the complete variable domain is GAGVSQTPSNKVTEKGKYVELRCDPISGHTALYWYRQSLGQGPEFLIYFQGTGAADDSGLPNDRFFAVRPEGSVSTLKIQRTERGDSAVYLCASSLRGYGTDTQYFGPGTRLTVL.

On this clonotype: A junction end diverges from the germline sequence, so it may reflect a read error. This chain joins TRBV24-1 and TRBJ2-1, with 10 bases aligning to TRBD2. Germline lookup yields CDR1 KGHDR and CDR2 SFDVKD. This CDR3 has 15 residues. The CDR3, as DNA: TGTACCACCAGTGATTCTAGCGGGAGCGGCAATGAGCAGTTCTTC. This gives the protein CTTSDSSGSGNEQFF.

V gene TRBV7-3 combines with J gene TRBJ1-2, with D hard to call. The germline CDR1 and CDR2 sequences are SGHTA and FQGTGA. Trimming took off 3 bases at V and 2 bases at J, with 13 bases between the two ends. The CDR3 has 15 residues. The CDR3 protein is CASSLNGLGNYGYTF. The CDR3 DNA follows: TGTGCCAGCAGCTTGAACGGACTGGGAAACTATGGCTACACCTTC.

The rearrangement uses TRBV20-1 and TRBJ2-1, with 9 bases matching TRBD2. The end of the DNA aligns better with TRBJ2-7, so the J call may be wrong. The germline V gene has CDR1 DFQATT and CDR2 SNEGSKA (reference sequence). The CDR3 length is 16 residues. DNA of the CDR3: TGCAGTGCTAGACTAGCGGGGTTGAGCTCCTACAATGAGCAGTACTTC. It is translated as CSARLAGLSSYNEQYF.

This rearrangement joins TRBV6-1 to TRBJ1-6, with D unclear. In germline, CDR1 is MNHNS, CDR2 SASEGT. This CDR3 comprises 13 residues. Trimming cost V 2 bases and J 8 bases, with 7 bases left between them. The CDR3 sequence: CASSEIWDSPLHF. Written as DNA, the CDR3 is TGTGCCAGCAGTGAAATATGGGATTCACCCCTCCACTTT.

The chain joins TRBV12-3 or TRBV12-4 to TRBJ1-2; D gene ambiguous. The V end lost 5 bases, the J end lost 4 bases, and 11 bases lay between the germline ends. The CDR3 consists of 13 residues. The CDR3, as DNA: TGTGCCAGCAGTCAAGCTGCGCGCTATGGCTACACCTTC. It is translated as CASSQAARYGYTF.

The chain combines TRBV7-3 with TRBJ2-1; D ambiguous. There are 13 residues in the CDR3. The germline CDR1 and CDR2 sequences are SGHTA and FQGTGA. V lost 5 bases and J lost 5, with 10 bases in between. The CDR3 nucleotides are TGTGCCAGCAGCATAGGAGATAACAATGAGCAGTTCTTC. This translates into CASSIGDNNEQFF.

In the case of this clonotype: A read error may produce the germline difference seen at one junction end. V usage is TRBV4-3 and J usage is TRBJ2-5, with D possibly matching TRBD2 (6 bases). This CDR3 spans 17 amino acids. The germline V gene has CDR1 LGHNA and CDR2 YSLEER. The CDR3 loop reads CARSQDSAGNFLETQYF. The DNA of the CDR3 is TGCGCCCGCAGCCAAGATTCGGCGGGGAATTTCTTGGAGACCCAGTACTTC.

This clonotype has a handful of counts. V gene TRBV29-1 combines with J gene TRBJ2-3; D remains unclear. Germline V gene lookup returns CDR1 SQVTM and CDR2 ANQGSEA. Trimming removed 4 bases at V and 2 bases at J, with 7 bases between. The CDR3 length is 12 residues. This chain's CDR3 is CSVATFTDTQYF. CDR3 nucleotide sequence: TGCAGCGTTGCCACTTTCACAGATACGCAGTATTTT.

The table lists this clonotype with a few counts. V usage is TRBV6-6 and J usage is TRBJ2-3; 7 positions agree with TRBD1. The trim removed 2 bases at V and 3 bases at J, leaving 5 bases unmatched. The germline V gene encodes CDR1 MNHNY and CDR2 SVGAGI (reference sequence). The CDR3 is made up of 15 amino acids. CDR3 in DNA: TGTGCCAGCAGTTACGAAGGGGGCCTGACAGATACGCAGTATTTT. Amino acids: CASSYEGGLTDTQYF.

The chain joins TRBV30 to TRBJ1-1; D uncertain. Looked up from germline, CDR1 is GTSNPN and CDR2 is SVGIG (reference sequence). V lost 4 bases to trimming and J lost 2 bases, with 20 bases between them. The CDR3 length is 16 residues. The CDR3 reads CAWIPIGTRTNTEAFF. In DNA form, the CDR3 reads TGTGCCTGGATCCCCATCGGCACAAGAACCAACACTGAAGCTTTCTTT.

This clonotype was detected many times. V gene TRBV30 combines with J gene TRBJ2-7, with a weak D call TRBD1 (6 bases). V lost 5 bases to trimming and J lost 5 bases, with 10 bases between them. The CDR3 has 11 residues. Germline CDR1 reads GTSNPN; CDR2 reads SVGIG (reference sequence). CDR3 coding DNA: TGTGCCTGGGGGGGCCACCACGAGCAGTACTTC. It is translated as CAWGGHHEQYF.

The V gene is TRBV20-1, the J gene TRBJ1-5; D ambiguous. With 4 bases removed from V and 7 bases from J, the gap between germline ends came to 11 bases. There are 12 residues in the CDR3. The germline V gene encodes CDR1 DFQATT and CDR2 SNEGSKA (reference sequence). In nucleotides, the CDR3 is TGCAGTGCTAAGCTTGGTGGGCAGCCCCAGCATTTT. Translating it yields CSAKLGGQPQHF.

CDR3 loop: CASSHGPGEQYF. CDR3 DNA sequence: TGTGCCAGCAGCCACGGTCCGGGCGAGCAGTACTTC. V usage is TRBV3-1 and J usage is TRBJ2-5; no clear D. The J call is uncertain, as TRBJ2-7 better fits the DNA end. This CDR3 is built from 12 residues. Germline V gene sequence: CDR1 LGHDT, CDR2 YNNKEL (reference sequence).

The chain uses TRBV24-1 and TRBJ2-1, with D possibly TRBD1 on 6 matching bases. The CDR3 runs to 14 residues. Germline V gene data show CDR1 as KGHDR and CDR2 as SFDVKD. The V end lost 6 bases, the J end lost 4 bases, and 12 bases lay between the germline ends. The CDR3 protein is CATSPPGDYNEQFF. The CDR3 DNA sequence: TGTGCCACCAGTCCACCAGGGGATTACAATGAGCAGTTCTTC.